The T cell receptor (beta chain) described here comes from a study of blood T cell repertoires in COVID-19. The wider study: Specimens from acute and convalescent COVID-19 originated in the United States, Italy and Spain. PBMCs, B-cell-depleted T cells, or T cells were the source of the cDNA or gDNA that made up the material.

The J segment lost 9 bases and the V segment lost 3 bases, leaving 11 bases of the junction unmatched. Germline CDR1 is KGHSH and CDR2 is LQKENI. The CDR3 loop spans 16 amino acids. Original processing methods: Amplification with reference gene primers provided the estimates of nucleated cell counts. The method was immunoSEQ multiplex PCR; TCRdb's version includes in-frame clones alone and lacks a portion of them. The DNA gave D and trimming, while V, J and clone size come from that table. This sample yields around 72,000 clones, of which about 91% are seen a single time; about 12% belongs to the top ten.

The chain combines TRBV18 with TRBJ2-1; TRBD2 aligns across 10 bases. The TCR originated in a human donor with active COVID-19. The donor label of this sample is uncertain. Sequences were obtained from peripheral blood. CDR3 sequence: CASSPLASGSSGEQFF. CDR3 bases: TGTGCCAGCTCACCCCTGGCTAGCGGGAGTTCAGGTGAGCAGTTCTTC.